This T cell receptor beta chain originates from a study of OX40 agonist ivuxolimab in advanced cancers. At the level of the study: Antecedent anti-PD-1, anti-PD-L1 or anti-CTLA-4 therapy was permissible, with roughly 36% having received some.

After removal of 4 bases from V and 2 bases from J, the junction contained 8 bases not matched to a gene. The CDR3 runs 17 residues. Per germline, CDR1 MNHEY and CDR2 SMNVEV (reference sequence). This clone was seen only a few times. Only in-frame clones appear in the TCRdb table, and some are missing; sequencing was by immunoSEQ multiplex PCR. The profile shows 60,000 to 80,000 clones, approximately 80% of them singletons. Material: CD4+ or CD8+ T cells sorted from blood, obtained in a trial of the OX40 agonist ivuxolimab. The chain employs TRBV27 and TRBJ1-6; TRBD1 matches at 7 bases. The clonotype was recovered from an adult with an advanced solid tumor such as melanoma, head and neck, liver or kidney cancer. This chain's CDR3 is CASSSDRAGTYNSPLHF. CDR3 bases: TGTGCCAGCAGTTCCGACAGGGCAGGTACCTATAATTCACCCCTCCACTTT.